This TCR beta chain was obtained from a study of control samples from healthy donors and cancer patients. CDR3 length: 12 amino acids. The germline CDR1 and CDR2 sequences are MNHEY and SMNVEV (reference sequence). V lost 5 bases and J lost 11, with 15 bases in between. Clones were sequenced by immunoSEQ multiplex PCR, and TCRdb holds only the in-frame ones, with some missing. The top ten clones hold 38% of a sample with 94,000 or so clones, roughly 80% of them seen once. Sequencing was done on a sample of PBMCs. The chain combines TRBV27 with TRBJ1-1; D possibly corresponds to TRBD1 (6 bases). This receptor was identified in a man in his sixties or seventies with lung cancer. CDR3 in DNA: TGTGCCAGCAGTCCTCTAACAGGGAGGGCTTTCTTT. It encodes CASSPLTGRAFF.